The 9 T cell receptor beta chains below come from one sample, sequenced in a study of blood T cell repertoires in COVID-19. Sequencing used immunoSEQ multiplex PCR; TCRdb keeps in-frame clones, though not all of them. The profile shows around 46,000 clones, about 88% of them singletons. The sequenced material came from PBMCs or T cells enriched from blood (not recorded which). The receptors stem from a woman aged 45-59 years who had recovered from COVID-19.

Here the CDR3 DNA reads TGTGCCAGCAGCTTTCTAGACAGGGTGACCTACAATGAGCAGTTCTTC. Protein product: CASSFLDRVTYNEQFF. The genes are TRBV5-6 and TRBJ2-1; 7 nucleotides align to TRBD1. There are 16 residues in the CDR3. Germline trimming cut 2 bases from V and 2 bases from J; bases unmatched to any gene: 7. The germline gives CDR1 SGHDT, CDR2 YYEEEE.

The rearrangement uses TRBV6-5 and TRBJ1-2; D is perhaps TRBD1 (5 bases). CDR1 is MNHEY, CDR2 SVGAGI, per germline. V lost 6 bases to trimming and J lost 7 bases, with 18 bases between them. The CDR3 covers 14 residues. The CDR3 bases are TGTGCCAGCAGGTCTAATGGACAATTGGGTGGCTACACCTTC. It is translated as CASRSNGQLGGYTF.

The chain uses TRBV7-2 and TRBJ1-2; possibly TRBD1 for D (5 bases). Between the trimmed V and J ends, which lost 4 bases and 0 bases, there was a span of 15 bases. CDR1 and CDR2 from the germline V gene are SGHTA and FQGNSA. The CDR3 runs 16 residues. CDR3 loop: CASSSRQTTSNYGYTF. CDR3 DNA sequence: TGTGCCAGCAGCTCCCGACAGACGACCTCTAACTATGGCTACACCTTC.

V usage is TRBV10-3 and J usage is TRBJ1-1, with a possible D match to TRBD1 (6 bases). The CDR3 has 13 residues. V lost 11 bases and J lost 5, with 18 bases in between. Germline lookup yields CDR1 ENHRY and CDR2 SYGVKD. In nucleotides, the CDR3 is TGTGCCGCCGAGGGGGACCCCAAAACTGAAGCTTTCTTT. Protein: CAAEGDPKTEAFF.

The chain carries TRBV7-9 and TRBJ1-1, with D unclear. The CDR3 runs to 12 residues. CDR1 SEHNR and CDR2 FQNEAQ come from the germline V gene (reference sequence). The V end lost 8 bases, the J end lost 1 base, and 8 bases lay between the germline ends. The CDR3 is CASLRENTEAFF. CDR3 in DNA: TGTGCCAGCCTTAGAGAGAACACTGAAGCTTTCTTT.

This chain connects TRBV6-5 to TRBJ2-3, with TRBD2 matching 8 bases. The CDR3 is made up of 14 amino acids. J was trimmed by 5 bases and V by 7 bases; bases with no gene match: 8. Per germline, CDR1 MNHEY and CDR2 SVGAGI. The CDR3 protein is CASTGLAGRDTQYF. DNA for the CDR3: TGTGCCAGCACTGGCTTAGCGGGGAGAGATACGCAGTATTTT.

The CDR3, as DNA: TGTGCCAGCAGCTCGCAGGGAAAGACTGAAGCTTTCTTT. Residues: CASSSQGKTEAFF. The chain links TRBV11-3 to TRBJ1-1; tentatively, D is TRBD1 (5 bases). The CDR3 has 13 residues. With 4 bases removed from V and 5 bases from J, the gap between germline ends came to 11 bases. The germline V gene has CDR1 SGHNT and CDR2 YENEEA.

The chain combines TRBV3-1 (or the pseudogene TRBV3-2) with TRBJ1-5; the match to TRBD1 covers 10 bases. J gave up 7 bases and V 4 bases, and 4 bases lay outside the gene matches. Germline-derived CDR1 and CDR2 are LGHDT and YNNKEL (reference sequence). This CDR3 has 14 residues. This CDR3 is CASSRGTGEQPQHF. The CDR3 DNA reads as TGTGCCAGCAGCCGCGGGACAGGGGAACAGCCCCAGCATTTT.

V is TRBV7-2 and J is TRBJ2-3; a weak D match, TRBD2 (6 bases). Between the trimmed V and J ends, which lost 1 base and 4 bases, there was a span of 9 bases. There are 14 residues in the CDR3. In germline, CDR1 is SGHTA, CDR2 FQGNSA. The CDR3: CASSLGGGSDTQYF. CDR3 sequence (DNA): TGTGCCAGCAGCTTAGGTGGGGGGTCAGATACGCAGTATTTT.